This entry features one T cell receptor beta chain sequence. The antigen is unknown. Assay used: immunoSEQ multiplex PCR; TCRdb lists only in-frame clones, some missing. The sample records roughly 68,000 clones, 85% to 90% being singletons. This sample stems from a study of cytomegalovirus exposure and HLA in healthy donors. Overall study results and limits: Researchers counted around 150 TCR beta chains as cytomegalovirus-associated.

Germline values: CDR1 MGHRA, CDR2 YSYEKL. The CDR3 spans 18 residues. After removal of 4 bases from V and 10 bases from J, the junction contained 17 bases not matched to a gene. Source material: PBMCs. The chain uses TRBV4-1 and TRBJ2-1; 12 bases are shared with TRBD2. The source of this sequence is a woman aged 18-29 years in good health and CMV-seronegative. The CDR3 sequence is CASSPTTASGGESREQFF. CDR3 sequence (DNA): TGCGCCAGCAGCCCCACGACGGCTAGCGGGGGGGAGTCTCGAGAGCAGTTCTTC.